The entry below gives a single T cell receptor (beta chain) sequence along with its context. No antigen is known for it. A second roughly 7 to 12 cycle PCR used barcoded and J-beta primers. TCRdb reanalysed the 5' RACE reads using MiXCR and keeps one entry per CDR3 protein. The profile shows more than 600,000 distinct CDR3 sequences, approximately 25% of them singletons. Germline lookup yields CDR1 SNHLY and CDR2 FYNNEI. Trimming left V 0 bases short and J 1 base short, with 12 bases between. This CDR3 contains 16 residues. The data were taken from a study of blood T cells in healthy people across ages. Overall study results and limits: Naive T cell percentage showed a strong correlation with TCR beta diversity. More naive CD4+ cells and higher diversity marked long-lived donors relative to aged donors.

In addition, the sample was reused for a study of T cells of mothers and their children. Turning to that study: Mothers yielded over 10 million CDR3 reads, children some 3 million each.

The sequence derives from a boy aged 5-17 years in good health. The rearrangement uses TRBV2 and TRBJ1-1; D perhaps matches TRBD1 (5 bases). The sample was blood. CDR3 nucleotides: TGTGCCAGCAGTGAAGCGCGTGGACACCCGAACACTGAAGCTTTCTTT. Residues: CASSEARGHPNTEAFF.